This T cell receptor beta chain appears in the sequencing data of a study of human thymus T cells. Study-wide points: Related research examined unrelated individuals and reported that their thymic repertoires overlapped highly.

The V end lost 5 bases, the J end lost 7 bases, and 17 bases lay between the germline ends. CDR1 is SGHTA, CDR2 FQGNSA, per germline. The CDR3 totals 14 residues. As concerns this clone: As yet, its antigen is unknown.

Resections that were taken during corrective heart surgery supplied the thymus tissue. Libraries were prepared by immunoSEQ multiplex PCR; TCRdb keeps only in-frame clonotypes and omits some of them. The sample includes about 78,000 clones, 95% to 98% seen only once; the top ten take roughly 0.03%. Sequencing was carried out using thymus tissue. V and J are TRBV7-2 and TRBJ1-2, with D unclear. The receptor comes from a boy younger than two with a congenital heart defect but otherwise immunologically healthy. This chain's CDR3 is CASSPGEGQPGYTF. The CDR3 nucleotides are TGTGCCAGCAGCCCCGGGGAGGGCCAGCCTGGCTACACCTTC.